Listed here are 27 T cell receptor beta chains from one sample, sequenced in a study of beta chain bispecific antibodies for T cell cancers. Their target antigens are unknown. One entry per CDR3 protein, called by TCRdb with MiXCR from the 5' RACE reads. The sample lists 15,000 to 20,000 distinct CDR3 sequences, less than 2.5% seen once, with 6.5% to 8.5% in the top ten. Overall study findings and caveats: Most targeted TRBV signal came from the leukemia cell line cells, not normal T cells.

Either OKT3 anti-CD3 antibody or CD3/CD28 beads expanded T cells from blood mononuclear cells over roughly three days. The specimen sequenced was healthy donor T cells cultured with leukemia cells. These receptors originate from a human donor in good health. Some clones in this sample may be carry-over from other donors' samples.

The V gene is TRBV2, the J gene TRBJ2-7; 8 nucleotides match TRBD2. V lost 6 bases, J lost 0 bases, and 16 bases stayed unmatched. This CDR3 has 18 amino acids. Germline V gene lookup returns CDR1 SNHLY and CDR2 FYNNEI. CDR3 sequence reads: CASSPQGAGATLSYEQYF. CDR3 DNA sequence: TGTGCCAGCAGCCCCCAAGGAGCGGGGGCCACCCTCTCCTACGAGCAGTACTTC.

There are many counts of this clonotype. The gene calls are TRBV6-6 and TRBJ2-7; maybe TRBD2 (8 bases). CDR3 length: 14 residues. The germline V gene encodes CDR1 MNHNY and CDR2 SVGAGI (reference sequence). Trimming took off 8 bases at V and 5 bases at J, with 19 bases between the two ends. CDR3 sequence: CASREGPRGDEQYF. CDR3 nucleotides: TGTGCCAGCCGGGAGGGCCCCAGGGGGGACGAGCAGTACTTC.

This clonotype was recorded many times. The CDR3 DNA reads TGTGCCAGCAGCTCACGACTAGCGGGGGTCCTAGAGGAGACCCAGTACTTC. Protein product: CASSSRLAGVLEETQYF. The J gene is TRBJ2-5, the V gene TRBV13; 12 positions match TRBD2. This CDR3 region has 17 residues. Germline CDR1 is PRHDT and CDR2 is FYEKMQ (reference sequence). V gave up 4 bases and J gave up 5 bases; unmatched junction bases: 11.

This clonotype was recorded at least ten times. The chain combines TRBV15 with TRBJ2-1; unclear D gene. CDR1 is LNHNV and CDR2 is YYDKDF in the germline V gene (reference sequence). The V and J ends lost 0 bases and 5 bases respectively, with 17 bases between them. The CDR3 spans 17 residues. CDR3 DNA sequence: TGTGCCACCAGCAGAGAGAATTTTGGGTTTTTGAACAATGAGCAGTTCTTC. Its translation: CATSRENFGFLNNEQFF.

In this sample, this clonotype turned up many times. The chain uses TRBV7-2 and TRBJ2-3; TRBD2 matches 13 bases. Unmatched junction bases numbered 9, after V lost 3 bases and J lost 6 bases. The germline CDR1 and CDR2 sequences are SGHTA and FQGNSA. The CDR3 is 17 residues long. The CDR3 protein is CASSFGLAGEMSDTQYF. The CDR3 DNA reads TGTGCCAGCAGCTTCGGACTAGCGGGGGAAATGAGTGATACGCAGTATTTT.

This clonotype was detected many times. The chain employs TRBV4-1 and TRBJ2-3; 7 bases line up with TRBD2. The germline gives CDR1 MGHRA, CDR2 YSYEKL. This CDR3 is built from 15 residues. Unmatched junction bases numbered 3, after V lost 1 base and J lost 2 bases. CDR3 sequence (DNA): TGCGCCAGCAGCCAAGTGCTAGCGGCCACAGATACGCAGTATTTT. Translation: CASSQVLAATDTQYF.

This clonotype appeared many times. The gene calls are TRBV5-1 and TRBJ1-1; a possible D gene is TRBD1 (6 bases). CDR1 SGHRS and CDR2 YFSETQ come from the germline V gene. Trimming removed 3 bases at V and 7 bases at J, with 16 bases between. CDR3 length equals 14 residues. The chain's CDR3 is CASSSGAYRIEAFF. The CDR3 DNA reads TGCGCCAGCAGCTCAGGGGCTTACAGGATTGAAGCTTTCTTT.

By share, this clonotype ranks as medium-sized. This chain links TRBV10-3 with TRBJ1-1; tentative D call: TRBD1 (5 bases). CDR1 and CDR2 from the germline V gene are ENHRY and SYGVKD. Trimming cost V 3 bases and J 11 bases, with 10 bases left between them. The CDR3 is 11 residues long. CDR3 sequence (DNA): TGTGCCATCAGTGACATAGGGGAGGCTTTCTTT. As protein: CAISDIGEAFF.

This clonotype was seen at least ten times. The chain links TRBV3-1 to TRBJ2-1, with 7 positions matching TRBD1. Germline CDR1 LGHDT, CDR2 YNNKEL (reference sequence). The junction had 18 bases not matched to a gene; V was cut back by 1 base and J by 9 bases. The CDR3 is made up of 18 amino acids. The CDR3 is CASSQVLTGARARGEQFF. DNA for the CDR3: TGTGCCAGCAGCCAAGTTCTTACAGGGGCGAGGGCCCGGGGTGAGCAGTTCTTC.

There are many counts of this clonotype. The chain uses TRBV7-9 and TRBJ1-1; D ambiguous. V dropped 0 bases and J dropped 0 bases, with 14 bases sitting between them. Germline V gene lookup returns CDR1 SEHNR and CDR2 FQNEAQ (reference sequence). CDR3 length equals 17 residues. CDR3 protein: CASSLAADVIMNTEAFF. In nucleotides, the CDR3 is TGTGCCAGCAGCTTAGCAGCGGACGTCATCATGAACACTGAAGCTTTCTTT.

By sample share, this clonotype is medium-sized. The CDR3 bases are TGTGCCATCAGTGAAGGGGTTTATAGCAATCAGCCCCAGCATTTT. Its protein product is CAISEGVYSNQPQHF. The chain has TRBV10-3 and TRBJ1-5; possibly TRBD1 for D (5 bases). The ends were cut back, 3 bases at V and 0 bases at J, with 9 bases in the middle. There are 15 residues in the CDR3. The germline V gene has CDR1 ENHRY and CDR2 SYGVKD.

This clonotype was detected ten times or more. The rearrangement links TRBV28 to TRBJ2-1; 8 bases are a match to TRBD2. Germline CDR1 and CDR2: MDHEN and SYDVKM. The CDR3 contains 15 residues. With 6 bases clipped from V and 2 bases from J, the junction kept 6 bases outside the gene matches. The CDR3 loop reads CASRPGGPPYNEQFF. The DNA of the CDR3 is TGTGCCAGCAGGCCGGGGGGGCCACCCTACAATGAGCAGTTCTTC. Full variable domain (remainder filled in from reference TRBV28 and TRBJ2-1): DVKVTQSSRYLVKRTGEKVFLECVQDMDHENMFWYRQDPGLGLRLIYFSYDVKMKEKGDIPEGYSVSREKKERFSLILESASTNQTSMYLCASRPGGPPYNEQFFGPGTRLTVL.

This clonotype was seen ten or more times. The V and J genes are TRBV7-8 and TRBJ1-2; 7 bases agree with TRBD1. Germline-derived CDR1 and CDR2 are SGHVS and FQNEAQ. This CDR3 region has 12 residues. The trim removed 3 bases at V and 11 bases at J, leaving 6 bases unmatched. The CDR3 is CASSLTGPSYTF. As DNA, the CDR3 is TGTGCCAGCAGCTTGACAGGGCCGAGTTACACCTTC.

This clonotype was detected many times. The chain recombines TRBV14 with TRBJ2-3; D unresolved. V lost 0 bases to trimming and J lost 0 bases, with 10 bases between them. Germline values: CDR1 SGHDN, CDR2 FVKESK. The CDR3 contains 16 residues. Here the CDR3 DNA reads TGTGCCAGCAGCCAAGATATCGCCTTTAGCACAGATACGCAGTATTTT. Translated: CASSQDIAFSTDTQYF.

This clonotype was detected many times. The rearrangement uses TRBV12-2 and TRBJ1-5; the table's TRBD1 call for D was not verified on the DNA. TRBV12-2 is listed as a pseudogene. The CDR3 length is 15 residues. CDR3 nucleotides: TGTGCAAGTCGCTTCTCAGGGATGCCCCATCAGCCCCAGCATTTT. It is translated as CASRFSGMPHQPQHF.

This clonotype was found many times. The rearrangement links TRBV5-1 to TRBJ1-1; a weak D match, TRBD1 (5 bases). From germline, CDR1 is SGHRS and CDR2 YFSETQ. Trimming removed 3 bases at V and 7 bases at J, with 13 bases between. CDR3 size: 13 residues. The CDR3 region is CASSYNTGGEAFF. CDR3 sequence (DNA): TGCGCCAGCAGCTATAATACGGGGGGTGAAGCTTTCTTT.

This clonotype showed up many times. This chain connects TRBV30 to TRBJ2-1; no clear D gene. The CDR3 has 14 residues. Looked up from germline, CDR1 is GTSNPN and CDR2 is SVGIG (reference sequence). V dropped 5 bases and J dropped 1 base, with 12 bases sitting between them. Here the CDR3 reads CAWSAAASYNEQFF. CDR3 sequence (DNA): TGTGCCTGGTCTGCGGCGGCTTCCTACAATGAGCAGTTCTTC.

This clonotype has at least ten counts. V usage is TRBV20-1 and J usage is TRBJ1-1; no clear D. This CDR3 spans 16 amino acids. In germline, CDR1 is DFQATT, CDR2 SNEGSKA (reference sequence). Trimming pared 0 bases from V and 1 base from J, leaving 15 bases between. The CDR3: CSAREPAGRPNTEAFF. CDR3 coding DNA: TGCAGTGCTAGAGAACCCGCTGGCAGACCGAACACTGAAGCTTTCTTT.

This clonotype was seen ten or more times. The rearrangement joins TRBV27 to TRBJ2-7, with TRBD2 matching 7 bases. Losses at the gene ends were 2 bases for V and 3 bases for J; bases not matched to a gene: 4. Germline CDR1 and CDR2: MNHEY and SMNVEV (reference sequence). This CDR3 is built from 14 residues. CDR3 protein: CASSLSRGGYEQYF. The CDR3 nucleotides read TGTGCCAGCAGTTTAAGCCGCGGGGGCTACGAGCAGTACTTC.

This clonotype was counted ten times or more. This chain joins TRBV4-2 and TRBJ2-3; 8 nucleotides match TRBD2. CDR3 size: 16 residues. With V trimmed by 2 bases and J by 8 bases, 12 bases remained unmatched. CDR1 LGHNA and CDR2 YNFKEQ come from the germline V gene. CDR3 protein: CASSQYVGGGRSTQYF. CDR3 DNA sequence: TGTGCCAGCAGCCAATACGTCGGGGGGGGCCGTAGTACGCAGTATTTT.

This clonotype was recorded at least ten times. The chain employs TRBV30 and TRBJ1-5, with 10 nucleotides matching TRBD1. This CDR3 spans 15 amino acids. The germline gives CDR1 GTSNPN, CDR2 SVGIG (reference sequence). With 0 bases clipped from V and 7 bases from J, the junction kept 6 bases outside the gene matches. The DNA of the CDR3 is TGTGCCTGGAGTGTCGCGACAGGGGGCCAGCAGCCCCAGCATTTT. Amino acids: CAWSVATGGQQPQHF.

There are many counts of this clonotype. The chain joins TRBV3-1 to TRBJ1-5, with D possibly TRBD1 on 5 matching bases. The CDR3 covers 14 residues. V was shortened by 1 base and J by 6 bases, with 10 bases between the two germline ends. Germline values: CDR1 LGHDT, CDR2 YNNKEL (reference sequence). In DNA form, the CDR3 reads TGTGCCAGCAGCCAAGGGGGGTCGAGTCAGCCCCAGCATTTT. This codes for CASSQGGSSQPQHF.

By sample share, this clonotype is large. The chain links TRBV7-3 to TRBJ2-3; 8 bases are a match to TRBD1. This CDR3 contains 12 residues. The trim removed 5 bases at V and 6 bases at J, leaving 1 base unmatched. The V gene's germline CDR1 is SGHTA and CDR2 FQGTGA. CDR3 bases: TGTGCCAGCAGCCGGACAGGGGATACGCAGTATTTT. Its translation: CASSRTGDTQYF.

This clonotype was recorded at least ten times. The chain has TRBV12-3 or TRBV12-4 and TRBJ1-2; no firm D call. CDR3 size: 11 residues. V was trimmed by 0 bases and J by 8 bases, leaving 4 bases between them. CDR3 region: CASSLASGYTF. CDR3 nucleotide sequence: TGTGCCAGCAGTTTAGCGTCAGGCTACACCTTC.

This clonotype appeared a few times. This chain uses TRBV27 with TRBJ2-1; tentatively, D is TRBD1 (6 bases). CDR3 length: 13 amino acids. The germline CDR1 and CDR2 sequences are MNHEY and SMNVEV (reference sequence). Trimming removed 5 bases at V and 3 bases at J, with 8 bases between. The CDR3 sequence is CASSPTGYNEQFF. The CDR3 DNA is TGTGCCAGCAGTCCGACAGGCTACAATGAGCAGTTCTTC.

This clonotype qualifies as medium-sized. The chain is built from TRBV2 and TRBJ2-3, with D maybe TRBD2 (6 bases). Trimming pared 4 bases from V and 4 bases from J, leaving 15 bases between. Germline CDR1 is SNHLY and CDR2 is FYNNEI. This CDR3 spans 15 amino acids. The CDR3 loop is CASSGTSTFPDTQYF. The CDR3 bases are TGTGCCAGCAGTGGAACTAGCACGTTCCCAGATACGCAGTATTTT.

In this sample, this clonotype turned up many times. The chain links TRBV27 to TRBJ2-1; TRBD2 aligns across 13 bases. Germline V gene sequence: CDR1 MNHEY, CDR2 SMNVEV (reference sequence). V lost 4 bases, J lost 7 bases, and 4 bases stayed unmatched. The CDR3 extends over 15 amino acids. The CDR3 DNA is TGTGCCAGCAGTTGGACTAGCGGGGGAGGGAATGAGCAGTTCTTC. Translated: CASSWTSGGGNEQFF.